The 9 T cell receptor beta chains listed next were all sequenced from one sample in a study of cytomegalovirus exposure and HLA in healthy donors. Primers for the PCR totalled 60 Vbeta and 13 Jbeta. Produced via immunoSEQ multiplex PCR; TCRdb's table is partial and in-frame only. The repertoire holds 90,000 to 150,000 clones, with more than 60% as singletons. Sequencing was done on a sample of PBMCs. The receptors originated from a man aged 40-50 years in good health and CMV-seropositive.

The chain carries TRBV2 and TRBJ2-7; the D gene is possibly TRBD1 (5 bases). CDR3 length: 13 amino acids. CDR1 is SNHLY, CDR2 FYNNEI, per germline. The V end was cut by 7 bases, the J end by 4 bases, with 14 bases between. In DNA, the CDR3 is TGTGCCAGCAATGGGGTTGGACAATACGAGCAGTACTTC. Protein product: CASNGVGQYEQYF.

Only one count was recorded for this clone. The V call is TRBV10-3, the J call TRBJ2-3; D gene ambiguous. The CDR3 is made up of 15 amino acids. Germline assignment: CDR1 ENHRY and CDR2 SYGVKD. With 3 bases removed from V and 3 bases from J, the gap between germline ends came to 13 bases. The CDR3 region has the DNA TGTGCCATCAGTGAACGTCCCCCGGAGACAGATACGCAGTATTTT. It is translated as CAISERPPETDTQYF.

The J gene is TRBJ1-4, the V gene TRBV7-9; no definite D call. The germline V gene encodes CDR1 SEHNR and CDR2 FQNEAQ (reference sequence). This CDR3 is built from 16 residues. Trimming shortened V by 1 base and J by 0 bases, and 9 bases separated the two germline ends. The DNA of the CDR3 is TGTGCCAGCAGCTTAGTGGGAGCCGCAACTAATGAAAAACTGTTTTTT. Translating gives CASSLVGAATNEKLFF.

The chain joins TRBV5-1 to TRBJ1-2, with TRBD1 as a possible D gene (6 bases). Looked up from germline, CDR1 is SGHRS and CDR2 is YFSETQ. The CDR3 has 14 amino acids. Trimming removed 3 bases at V and 7 bases at J, with 16 bases between. This CDR3 reads CASSSEAGVGGYTF. The CDR3 DNA reads TGCGCCAGCAGCTCCGAGGCAGGGGTGGGTGGCTACACCTTC.

This clone was found a few times. The chain employs TRBV27 and TRBJ2-6, with D maybe TRBD1 (6 bases). In germline, CDR1 is MNHEY, CDR2 SMNVEV (reference sequence). The CDR3 totals 18 residues. V dropped 2 bases and J dropped 2 bases, with 16 bases sitting between them. For the CDR3, the DNA is TGTGCCAGCAGTTTAGTAGGGGGTAGGGTTCCTGGGGCCAACGTCCTGACTTTC. Encoded protein: CASSLVGGRVPGANVLTF.

The chain uses TRBV9 and TRBJ2-2; 9 nucleotides align to TRBD1. V dropped 2 bases and J dropped 3; count of bases not matched to a gene: 5. The CDR3 sequence is 16 residues long. Germline V gene lookup returns CDR1 SGDLS and CDR2 YYNGEE. In nucleotides, the CDR3 is TGTGCCAGCAGCGTGTCGGGACAGGGCTACACCGGGGAGCTGTTTTTT. Translated: CASSVSGQGYTGELFF.

The CDR3 DNA is TGTGCCAGTGAATCCGGGACAGCGGCTTCAGGGGCCAACGTCCTGACTTTC. Translated: CASESGTAASGANVLTF. The chain employs TRBV19 and TRBJ2-6, with 7 bases that match TRBD1. Germline V lookup: CDR1 LNHDA, CDR2 SQIVND (reference sequence). This CDR3 is 17 amino acids long. The junction had 14 bases not matched to a gene; V was cut back by 8 bases and J by 4 bases.

CDR3 sequence (DNA): TGTGCCAGCAGCTTGGGGGGGACTAGCGGAGCGGTAGATACGCAGTATTTT. Translated: CASSLGGTSGAVDTQYF. The V call is TRBV7-9, the J call TRBJ2-3; 11 bases fit TRBD2. V shed 3 bases, J shed 5 bases, and the junction held 10 bases outside the gene matches. The CDR3 contains 17 residues. Germline V gene sequence: CDR1 SEHNR, CDR2 FQNEAQ (reference sequence).

CDR3 residues: CASSPQGAGELFF. CDR3 DNA sequence: TGTGCCAGCAGCCCACAGGGTGCCGGGGAGCTGTTTTTT. The genes are TRBV11-2 and TRBJ2-2; the D gene is possibly TRBD1 (6 bases). In germline, CDR1 is SGHAT, CDR2 FQNNGV. CDR3 length: 13 residues. Deletions cut 5 bases from V and 6 bases from J, with 10 bases between.